These 5 T cell receptor beta chains came from one sample sequenced in a study of CD8+CD57+ T cells in acquired aplastic anemia. TCR beta VDJ combinations and CDR3 sequences were profiled from genomic DNA. TCRdb redid the calling of the reads with MiXCR, one entry per CDR3 protein. The repertoire includes roughly 150,000 distinct CDR3 sequences, 35% to 55% of them detected once, and 0.8% to 1.1% sits in the top ten. The material sequenced was sorted CD4+, CD8+, or CD8+CD57+ T cells (not recorded which) from PBMCs. The receptors were sampled from a human donor in good health.

This clonotype turned up a few times. The V gene is TRBV7-6, the J gene TRBJ2-1; D call uncertain. Germline V gene data show CDR1 as SGHVS and CDR2 as FNYEAQ. The ends were cut back, 5 bases at V and 6 bases at J, with 11 bases in the middle. The CDR3 has 13 residues. CDR3 residues: CASSPYMTNEQFF. The CDR3 nucleotides are TGTGCCAGCAGCCCATACATGACCAATGAGCAGTTCTTC.

Many counts were recorded for this clonotype. V is TRBV12-3 or TRBV12-4 and J is TRBJ2-1; TRBD2 matches at 7 bases. This CDR3 contains 18 residues. V lost 3 bases to trimming and J lost 0 bases; unmatched junction nucleotides: 11. The chain's CDR3 is CASSLSGVTISSYNEQFF. CDR3 DNA sequence: TGTGCCAGCAGTTTGAGCGGGGTGACGATTAGCTCCTACAATGAGCAGTTCTTC.

The J gene is TRBJ2-7, the V gene TRBV7-2; no clear D. CDR3 length: 13 amino acids. V was shortened by 5 bases and J by 3 bases, with 11 bases between the two germline ends. Looked up from germline, CDR1 is SGHTA and CDR2 is FQGNSA. CDR3 nucleotide sequence: TGTGCCAGCAGCCCCCAGGTTAACTACGAGCAGTACTTC. It encodes CASSPQVNYEQYF.

This rearrangement joins TRBV24-1 to TRBJ2-1; possibly TRBD2 for D (5 bases). V shed 0 bases and J shed 1 base, with 9 bases lying between them. Per germline, CDR1 KGHDR and CDR2 SFDVKD. This CDR3 contains 16 residues. This CDR3 reads CATSDLSGCSYNEQFF. The CDR3 DNA reads TGTGCCACCAGTGATTTGAGCGGTTGTTCCTACAATGAGCAGTTCTTC.

The chain carries TRBV29-1 and TRBJ2-5; D is possibly TRBD1 (6 bases). This CDR3 is built from 11 residues. The V gene lost 5 bases and the J gene lost 4 bases, with 8 bases spanning the gap. From germline, CDR1 is SQVTM and CDR2 ANQGSEA. CDR3: CSVQGIETQYF. CDR3 DNA: TGCAGCGTTCAGGGGATAGAGACCCAGTACTTC. Looking up the rest from reference TRBV29-1 and TRBJ2-5 gives the full variable domain: SAVISQKPSRDICQRGTSLTIQCQVDSQVTMMFWYRQQPGQSLTLIATANQGSEATYESGFVIDKFPISRPNLTFSTLTVSNMSPEDSSIYLCSVQGIETQYFGPGTRLLVL.